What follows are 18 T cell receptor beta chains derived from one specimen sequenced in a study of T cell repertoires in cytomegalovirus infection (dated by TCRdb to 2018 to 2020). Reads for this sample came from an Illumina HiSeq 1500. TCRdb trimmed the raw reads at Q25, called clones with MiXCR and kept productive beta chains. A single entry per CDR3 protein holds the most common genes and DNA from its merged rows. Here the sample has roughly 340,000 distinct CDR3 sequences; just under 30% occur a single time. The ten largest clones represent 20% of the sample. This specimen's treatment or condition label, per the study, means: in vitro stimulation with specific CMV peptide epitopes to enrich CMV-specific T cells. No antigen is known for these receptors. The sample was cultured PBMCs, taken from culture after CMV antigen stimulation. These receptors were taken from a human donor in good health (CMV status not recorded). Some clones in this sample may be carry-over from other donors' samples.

The CDR3 here is CAIRDRDNSPLHF. The DNA for the CDR3 is TGTGCCATCCGGGACAGGGATAATTCACCCCTCCACTTT. The rearrangement uses TRBV6-1 and TRBJ1-6, with 9 bases identical to TRBD1. The CDR3 is 13 amino acids. V gave up 10 bases and J gave up 5 bases; unmatched junction bases: 3. CDR1 is MNHNS and CDR2 is SASEGT in the germline V gene.

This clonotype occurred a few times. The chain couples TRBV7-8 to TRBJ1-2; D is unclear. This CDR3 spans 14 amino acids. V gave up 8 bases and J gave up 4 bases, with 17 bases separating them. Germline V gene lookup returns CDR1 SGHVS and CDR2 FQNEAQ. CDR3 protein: CASGLEVPTYGYTF. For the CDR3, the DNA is TGTGCCAGCGGTCTGGAGGTCCCGACCTATGGCTACACCTTC. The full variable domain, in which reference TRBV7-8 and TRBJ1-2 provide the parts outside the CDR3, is GAGVSQSPRYKVAKRGQDVALRCDPISGHVSLFWYQQALGQGPEFLTYFQNEAQLDKSGLPSDRFFAERPEGSVSTLKIQRTQQEDSAVYLCASGLEVPTYGYTFGSGTRLTVV.

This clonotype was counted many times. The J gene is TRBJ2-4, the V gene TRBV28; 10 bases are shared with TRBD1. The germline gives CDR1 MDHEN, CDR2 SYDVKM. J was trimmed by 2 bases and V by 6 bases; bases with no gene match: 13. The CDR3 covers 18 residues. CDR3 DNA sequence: TGTGCCAGCAGCAGGGACAGGGGCTTCTGGCGATCCAAAAACATTCAGTACTTC. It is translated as CASSRDRGFWRSKNIQYF.

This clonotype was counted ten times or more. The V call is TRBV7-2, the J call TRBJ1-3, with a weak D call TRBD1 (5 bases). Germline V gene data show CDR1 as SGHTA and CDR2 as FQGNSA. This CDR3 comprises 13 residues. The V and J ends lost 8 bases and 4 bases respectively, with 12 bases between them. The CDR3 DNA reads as TGTGCCAGCGGTCGGACATACGGAAACACCATATATTTT. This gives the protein CASGRTYGNTIYF.

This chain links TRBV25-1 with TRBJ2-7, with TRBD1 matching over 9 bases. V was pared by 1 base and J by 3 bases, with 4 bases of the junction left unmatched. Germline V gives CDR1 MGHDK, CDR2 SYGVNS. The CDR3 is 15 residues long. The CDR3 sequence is CASSEFWTGVYEQYF. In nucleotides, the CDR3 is TGTGCCAGCAGTGAATTTTGGACAGGGGTCTACGAGCAGTACTTC.

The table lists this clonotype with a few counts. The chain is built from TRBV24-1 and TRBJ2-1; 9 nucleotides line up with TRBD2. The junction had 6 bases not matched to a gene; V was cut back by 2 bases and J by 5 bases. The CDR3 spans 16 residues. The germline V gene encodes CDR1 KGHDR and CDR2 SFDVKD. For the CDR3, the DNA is TGTGCCACCAGTGATTCTCGACTAGCGGTCCACAATGAGCAGTTCTTC. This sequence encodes CATSDSRLAVHNEQFF.

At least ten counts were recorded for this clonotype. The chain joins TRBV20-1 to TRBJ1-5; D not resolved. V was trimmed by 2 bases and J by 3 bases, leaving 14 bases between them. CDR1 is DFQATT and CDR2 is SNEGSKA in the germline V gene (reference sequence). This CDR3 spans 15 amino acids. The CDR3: CSARRRTVYNQPQHF. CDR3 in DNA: TGCAGTGCTAGACGACGGACGGTTTACAATCAGCCCCAGCATTTT.

The CDR3 DNA sequence: TGTGCCAGCACCACACCCAGTCGGGGCTACACCTTC. This sequence encodes CASTTPSRGYTF. V and J are TRBV28 and TRBJ1-2; D is unclear. The V and J ends lost 7 bases and 8 bases respectively, with 14 bases between them. CDR3 size: 12 residues. Germline V lookup: CDR1 MDHEN, CDR2 SYDVKM.

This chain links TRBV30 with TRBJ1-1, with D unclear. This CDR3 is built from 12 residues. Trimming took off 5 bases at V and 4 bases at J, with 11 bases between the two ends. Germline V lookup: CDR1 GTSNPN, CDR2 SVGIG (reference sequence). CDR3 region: CAWSIGPTEAFF. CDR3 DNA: TGTGCCTGGTCTATAGGGCCCACTGAAGCTTTCTTT.

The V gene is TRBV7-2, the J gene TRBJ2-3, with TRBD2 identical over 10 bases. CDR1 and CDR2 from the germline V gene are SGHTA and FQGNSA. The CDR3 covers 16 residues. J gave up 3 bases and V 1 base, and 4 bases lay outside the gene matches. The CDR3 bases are TGTGCCAGCAGCTTAGAACTAGCGGGAAGGACAGATACGCAGTATTTT. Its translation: CASSLELAGRTDTQYF.

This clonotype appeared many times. CDR3 sequence: CASSSGGSSGNQPQHF. The CDR3 DNA follows: TGTGCCAGCAGTTCAGGGGGCAGTTCGGGGAATCAGCCCCAGCATTTT. The rearrangement joins TRBV12-3 or TRBV12-4 to TRBJ1-5; 8 nucleotides agree with TRBD1. Trimming at V came to 4 bases and at J to 4 bases, leaving 9 bases not matched to a gene. CDR3 size: 16 residues.

CDR3 nucleotide sequence: TGTGCCAGCAGCTTAACTCCCGGATGGACAGATACGCAGTATTTT. It yields the protein CASSLTPGWTDTQYF. The V call is TRBV5-4, the J call TRBJ2-3; no clear D gene. This CDR3 is built from 15 residues. Germline values: CDR1 SGHNT, CDR2 YYREEE (reference sequence). Trimming pared 2 bases from V and 3 bases from J, leaving 13 bases between.

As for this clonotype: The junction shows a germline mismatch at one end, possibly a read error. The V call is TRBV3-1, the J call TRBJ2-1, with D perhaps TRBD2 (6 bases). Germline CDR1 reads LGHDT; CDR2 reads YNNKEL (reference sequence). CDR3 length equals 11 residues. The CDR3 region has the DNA TGTGCCAGCATGGAGGCGGGGTCCCTTAGCTTC. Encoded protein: CASMEAGSLSF.

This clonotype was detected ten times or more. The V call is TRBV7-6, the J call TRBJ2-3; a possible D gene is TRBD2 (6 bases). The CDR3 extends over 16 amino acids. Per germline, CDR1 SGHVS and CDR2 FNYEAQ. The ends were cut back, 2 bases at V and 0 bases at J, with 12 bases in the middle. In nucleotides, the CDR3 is TGTGCCAGCAGCTTACGTTCCGCGGGAAGCACAGATACGCAGTATTTT. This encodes CASSLRSAGSTDTQYF.

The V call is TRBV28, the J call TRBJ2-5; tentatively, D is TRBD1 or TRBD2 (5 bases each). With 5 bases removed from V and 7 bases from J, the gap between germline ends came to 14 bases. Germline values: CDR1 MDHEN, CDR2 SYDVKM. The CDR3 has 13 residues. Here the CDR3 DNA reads TGTGCCAGCAGTCCATCCCATGGGGGGACCCAGTACTTC. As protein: CASSPSHGGTQYF.

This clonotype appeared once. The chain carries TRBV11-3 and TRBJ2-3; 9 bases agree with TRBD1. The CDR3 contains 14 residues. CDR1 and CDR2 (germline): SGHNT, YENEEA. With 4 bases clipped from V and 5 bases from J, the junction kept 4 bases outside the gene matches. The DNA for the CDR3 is TGTGCCAGCAGCTCCGGGACAGGGAAAGATACGCAGTATTTT. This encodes CASSSGTGKDTQYF.

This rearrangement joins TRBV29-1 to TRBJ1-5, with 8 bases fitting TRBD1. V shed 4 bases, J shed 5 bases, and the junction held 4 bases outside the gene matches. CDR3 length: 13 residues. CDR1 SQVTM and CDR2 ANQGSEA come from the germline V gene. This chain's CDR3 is CSVVQGADQPQHF. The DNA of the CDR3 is TGCAGCGTTGTTCAGGGGGCGGATCAGCCCCAGCATTTT.

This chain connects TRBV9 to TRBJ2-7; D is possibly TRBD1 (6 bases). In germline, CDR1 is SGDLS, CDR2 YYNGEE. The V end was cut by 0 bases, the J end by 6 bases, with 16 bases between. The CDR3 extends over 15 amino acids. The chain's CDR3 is CASSVDLQGTGEQYF. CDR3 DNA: TGTGCCAGCAGCGTAGATCTACAGGGCACTGGCGAGCAGTACTTC. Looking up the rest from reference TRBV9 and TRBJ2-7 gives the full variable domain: DSGVTQTPKHLITATGQRVTLRCSPRSGDLSVYWYQQSLDQGLQFLIQYYNGEERAKGNILERFSAQQFPDLHSELNLSSLELGDSALYFCASSVDLQGTGEQYFGPGTRLTVT.